Listed below are T cell receptor beta chains from one sample, sequenced in a study of OX40 agonist ivuxolimab in advanced cancers. Clones were read by immunoSEQ multiplex PCR, and TCRdb kept only the in-frame ones, dropping some. The sample consists of 90,000 to 100,000 clones, 91% of them appearing once. Material: CD4+ or CD8+ T cells sorted from blood, obtained in a trial of the OX40 agonist ivuxolimab. The receptors shown here come from an adult with an advanced solid tumor such as melanoma, head and neck, liver or kidney cancer. CDR3s include the opening cysteine and the closing phenylalanine or tryptophan. D genes are given only for firm matches. The size field is filled for only some rows; it gives once, few, many or a size class.

size: -; D: -; V: TRBV5-4; J: TRBJ2-3; CDR3: CASSLRGERVPDTQYF; DNA: TGTGCCAGCAGCTTGAGGGGGGAGAGGGTTCCAGATACGCAGTATTTT
size: -; D: -; V: TRBV28; J: TRBJ2-1; CDR3: CASSLYRSQGGEQFF; DNA: TGTGCCAGCAGTTTATACCGATCCCAGGGAGGCGAGCAGTTCTTC
size: -; D: -; V: TRBV2; J: TRBJ1-2; CDR3: CASSQGVGYGYTF; DNA: TGTGCCAGCAGCCAGGGTGTGGGCTATGGCTACACCTTC
size: -; D: -; V: TRBV7-9; J: TRBJ1-6; CDR3: CASSRDGPRSPLHF; DNA: TGTGCCAGCAGCCGGGACGGACCACGGTCACCCCTCCACTTT
size: -; D: TRBD1; V: TRBV7-9; J: TRBJ2-7; CDR3: CASSTLRTGSSYEQYF; DNA: TGTGCCAGCAGCACCCTGAGGACAGGGAGCTCCTACGAGCAGTACTTC
size: -; D: -; V: TRBV28; J: TRBJ2-7; CDR3: CASSRQSYYEQYF; DNA: TGTGCCAGCAGCCGACAGAGCTACTACGAGCAGTACTTC
size: -; D: -; V: TRBV6-1; J: TRBJ2-4; CDR3: CASSELGLAKNIQYF; DNA: TGTGCCAGCAGTGAACTGGGTTTAGCCAAAAACATTCAGTACTTC
size: -; D: -; V: TRBV7-3; J: TRBJ2-4; CDR3: CASSPHHPTGNGAKNIQYF; DNA: TGTGCCAGCAGCCCACACCACCCTACAGGGAATGGGGCCAAAAACATTCAGTACTTC
size: -; D: -; V: TRBV5-1; J: TRBJ1-5; CDR3: CASSLNSGQPQHF; DNA: TGCGCCAGCAGCTTGAATTCGGGGCAGCCCCAGCATTTT
size: -; D: -; V: TRBV5-8; J: TRBJ2-7; CDR3: CASSLHPRYEQYF; DNA: TGTGCCAGCAGCTTGCATCCCAGATACGAGCAGTACTTC
size: -; D: TRBD1; V: TRBV30; J: TRBJ1-6; CDR3: CAWTGQLNSPLHF; DNA: TGTGCCTGGACGGGACAGTTAAATTCACCCCTCCACTTT
size: -; D: -; V: TRBV29-1; J: TRBJ1-1; CDR3: CSVGGPGWDTEAFF; DNA: TGCAGCGTTGGAGGGCCCGGATGGGACACTGAAGCTTTCTTT
size: once; D: -; V: TRBV19; J: TRBJ2-7; CDR3: CASITIPSFYEQYF; DNA: TGTGCCAGCATAACGATACCAAGCTTCTACGAGCAGTACTTC
size: -; D: -; V: TRBV28; J: TRBJ2-7; CDR3: CASSFGKGYSYEQYF; DNA: TGTGCCAGCAGTTTCGGGAAGGGTTACTCCTACGAGCAGTACTTC
size: -; D: TRBD2; V: TRBV5-1; J: TRBJ2-3; CDR3: CASSTPSGSTDTQYF; DNA: TGCGCCAGCAGCACCCCTAGCGGGAGCACAGATACGCAGTATTTT
size: once; D: -; V: TRBV4-2; J: TRBJ2-7; CDR3: CASSQELPHGTDTYEQYF; DNA: TGTGCCAGCAGCCAAGAACTCCCACATGGGACGGATACCTACGAGCAGTACTTC
size: -; D: TRBD1; V: TRBV18; J: TRBJ1-5; CDR3: CASSLRQGRGDQPQHF; DNA: TGTGCCAGCTCACTACGACAGGGTCGAGGGGATCAGCCCCAGCATTTT
size: -; D: TRBD2; V: TRBV27; J: TRBJ2-3; CDR3: CASSLAGGPWTQYF; DNA: TGTGCCAGCAGTTTGGCGGGAGGGCCGTGGACGCAGTATTTT
size: -; D: -; V: TRBV5-1; J: TRBJ2-2; CDR3: CASSLWLGVAGELFF; DNA: TGCGCCAGCAGCTTGTGGCTTGGGGTCGCCGGGGAGCTGTTTTTT
size: -; D: -; V: TRBV19; J: TRBJ2-7; CDR3: CASRSGTASSYEQYF; DNA: TGTGCCAGTAGATCCGGGACGGCTAGCTCCTACGAGCAGTACTTC
size: -; D: -; V: TRBV5-6; J: TRBJ2-2; CDR3: CASSGGSVVPTGELFF; DNA: TGTGCCAGCAGCGGGGGGTCCGTCGTACCCACCGGGGAGCTGTTTTTT
size: -; D: TRBD1; V: TRBV19; J: TRBJ2-5; CDR3: CASTDGQGKETQYF; DNA: TGTGCCAGTACCGACGGACAGGGGAAAGAGACCCAGTACTTC
size: -; D: TRBD1; V: TRBV11-3; J: TRBJ1-1; CDR3: CASSRDRAPEAFF; DNA: TGTGCCAGCAGCCGTGACAGGGCCCCTGAAGCTTTCTTT
size: -; D: -; V: TRBV10-3; J: TRBJ2-1; CDR3: CAISDDQGWNEQFF; DNA: TGTGCCATCAGTGACGATCAGGGGTGGAATGAGCAGTTCTTC
size: -; D: TRBD2; V: TRBV6-5; J: TRBJ2-1; CDR3: CASRRAGAYNEQFF; DNA: TGTGCCAGCAGGCGAGCGGGAGCGTACAATGAGCAGTTCTTC
size: -; D: TRBD2; V: TRBV9; J: TRBJ2-4; CDR3: CASSVAGGPQYF; DNA: TGTGCCAGCAGCGTAGCGGGAGGGCCGCAGTACTTC
size: -; D: -; V: TRBV6-1; J: TRBJ1-1; CDR3: CASSFAGAAEAFF; DNA: TGTGCCAGCAGTTTTGCAGGGGCCGCTGAAGCTTTCTTT
size: -; D: -; V: TRBV5-1; J: TRBJ2-5; CDR3: CASSLGQETQYF; DNA: TGCGCCAGCAGCTTGGGTCAAGAGACCCAGTACTTC
size: -; D: TRBD2; V: TRBV28; J: TRBJ2-3; CDR3: CASSRTSGTDTQYF; DNA: TGTGCCAGCAGTCGGACTAGCGGCACAGATACGCAGTATTTT
size: once; D: -; V: TRBV5-1; J: TRBJ2-2; CDR3: CASSLGQNTGELFF; DNA: TGCGCCAGCAGCTTGGGACAAAACACCGGGGAGCTGTTTTTT
size: -; D: -; V: TRBV11-1; J: TRBJ2-5; CDR3: CASSLGNLQETQYF; DNA: TGTGCCAGCAGCTTAGGTAATCTACAAGAGACCCAGTACTTC
size: -; D: TRBD1; V: TRBV5-1; J: TRBJ2-1; CDR3: CASRSGTGTYNEQFF; DNA: TGCGCCAGCAGGTCCGGGACAGGCACCTACAATGAGCAGTTCTTC
size: -; D: -; V: TRBV30; J: TRBJ2-7; CDR3: CAWSGRNYEQYF; DNA: TGTGCCTGGAGTGGGAGAAACTACGAGCAGTACTTC
size: -; D: -; V: TRBV2; J: TRBJ2-5; CDR3: CASSASPYGTQYF; DNA: TGTGCCAGCAGTGCGTCCCCTTATGGGACCCAGTACTTC
size: -; D: TRBD1; V: TRBV30; J: TRBJ1-4; CDR3: CAWSKRGPEKLFF; DNA: TGTGCCTGGAGTAAAAGGGGGCCTGAAAAACTGTTTTTT
size: -; D: -; V: TRBV19; J: TRBJ2-5; CDR3: CASSPNLYQETQYF; DNA: TGTGCCAGTAGTCCCAACCTGTACCAAGAGACCCAGTACTTC
size: -; D: -; V: TRBV5-1; J: TRBJ2-7; CDR3: CASSLGASNHEQYF; DNA: TGCGCCAGCAGCTTGGGGGCCTCGAACCACGAGCAGTACTTC
size: -; D: -; V: TRBV11-1; J: TRBJ1-1; CDR3: CASSRKPQGEGTEAFF; DNA: TGTGCCAGCAGCCGAAAACCACAGGGAGAGGGCACTGAAGCTTTCTTT
size: -; D: -; V: TRBV7-9; J: TRBJ1-4; CDR3: CASSPGEANEKLFF; DNA: TGTGCCAGCAGCCCGGGAGAGGCTAATGAAAAACTGTTTTTT
size: -; D: -; V: TRBV27; J: TRBJ1-5; CDR3: CASRRSNQPQHF; DNA: TGTGCCAGCAGACGGAGCAATCAGCCCCAGCATTTT
size: -; D: -; V: TRBV6-5; J: TRBJ2-2; CDR3: CASSYSSGGNTGELFF; DNA: TGTGCCAGCAGTTACTCTAGCGGAGGAAACACCGGGGAGCTGTTTTTT
size: once; D: -; V: TRBV7-2; J: TRBJ1-5; CDR3: CASGPLVGINQPQHF; DNA: TGTGCCAGCGGCCCACTGGTGGGAATCAATCAGCCCCAGCATTTT
size: -; D: -; V: TRBV16; J: TRBJ2-1; CDR3: CASTSGSTGSYNEQFF; DNA: TGTGCCAGCACCTCAGGATCCACTGGGTCCTACAATGAGCAGTTCTTC
size: -; D: -; V: TRBV19; J: TRBJ2-6; CDR3: CASSIWGRGLSSGANVLTF; DNA: TGTGCCAGTAGTATCTGGGGCAGGGGACTGAGCTCTGGGGCCAACGTCCTGACTTTC
size: -; D: TRBD1; V: TRBV30; J: TRBJ2-7; CDR3: CAWEQGVNEQYF; DNA: TGTGCCTGGGAACAGGGGGTCAACGAGCAGTACTTC
size: once; D: TRBD2; V: TRBV5-1; J: TRBJ2-2; CDR3: CASSSLAGSNTGELFF; DNA: TGCGCCAGCAGCTCCTTAGCGGGATCGAACACCGGGGAGCTGTTTTTT
size: -; D: -; V: TRBV18; J: TRBJ2-5; CDR3: CASSPRLSEGQETQYF; DNA: TGTGCCAGCTCTCCCCGTCTGTCCGAGGGCCAAGAGACCCAGTACTTC
size: -; D: -; V: TRBV2; J: TRBJ1-2; CDR3: CASSASKTIDGYTF; DNA: TGTGCCAGCAGTGCATCTAAGACAATTGATGGCTACACCTTC
size: -; D: TRBD1; V: TRBV25-1; J: TRBJ1-6; CDR3: CASSDPGQGDSPLHF; DNA: TGTGCCAGCAGTGACCCGGGACAGGGAGATTCACCCCTCCACTTT
size: once; D: TRBD1; V: TRBV6-5; J: TRBJ2-7; CDR3: CASSSIATGKYEQYF; DNA: TGTGCCAGCAGCTCGATTGCGACAGGGAAGTACGAGCAGTACTTC
size: -; D: -; V: TRBV11-2; J: TRBJ1-3; CDR3: CASSLTDSSGNTIYF; DNA: TGTGCCAGCAGCTTAACCGACAGCTCTGGAAACACCATATATTTT
size: -; D: TRBD1; V: TRBV7-2; J: TRBJ1-2; CDR3: CASSSGQVNYGYTF; DNA: TGTGCCAGCAGCTCCGGACAGGTGAACTATGGCTACACCTTC
size: -; D: TRBD2; V: TRBV11-2; J: TRBJ2-5; CDR3: CASSRISAIAGETQYF; DNA: TGTGCCAGCAGCCGAATATCGGCAATAGCGGGAGAGACCCAGTACTTC
size: -; D: TRBD2; V: TRBV5-1; J: TRBJ2-2; CDR3: CASSPGLAVLNTGELFF; DNA: TGCGCCAGCAGCCCGGGACTAGCGGTTCTTAACACCGGGGAGCTGTTTTTT
size: -; D: -; V: TRBV4-2; J: TRBJ2-2; CDR3: CASSQDKKPGELFF; DNA: TGTGCCAGCAGCCAGGACAAGAAGCCCGGGGAGCTGTTTTTT
size: -; D: -; V: TRBV6-4; J: TRBJ1-4; CDR3: CARQGQTNEKLFF; DNA: TGTGCCAGACAAGGACAGACTAATGAAAAACTGTTTTTT
size: few; D: TRBD1; V: TRBV6-1; J: TRBJ1-2; CDR3: CASSATGIDGYTF; DNA: TGTGCCAGCAGTGCGACAGGGATAGATGGCTACACCTTC